This T cell receptor (beta chain) was recovered during a study of OX40 agonist ivuxolimab in advanced cancers. The assay was immunoSEQ multiplex PCR, and TCRdb's table has in-frame clones only and misses some. Counted here are 66,000 or so clones, about 85% occurring once; the ten biggest clones make up roughly 4%. There are 13 residues in the CDR3. Trimming removed 11 bases at V and 7 bases at J, with 18 bases between. Germline values: CDR1 SGHTA, CDR2 FQGNSA. The chain combines TRBV7-2 with TRBJ2-1; the D gene could be TRBD1 or TRBD2 (6 bases each). The source of this sequence is an adult with an advanced solid tumor such as melanoma, head and neck, liver or kidney cancer. Sequenced material: CD4+ or CD8+ T cells sorted from blood, taken in a trial of the OX40 agonist ivuxolimab. CDR3 loop: CAAADRRGNEQFF. The CDR3 coding sequence is TGTGCCGCGGCCGACAGGAGGGGAAATGAGCAGTTCTTC.